This T cell receptor (beta chain) was sequenced in a study of blood T cells in healthy people across ages. Trimming stripped 3 bases from V and 8 bases from J, with 14 bases between. The CDR3 has 13 amino acids. CDR1 DFQATT and CDR2 SNEGSKA come from the germline V gene (reference sequence). PCR was performed a second time for about 7 to 11 cycles using a sample-barcoded 5' primer and a J-beta primer mix. TCRdb fed the 5' RACE reads into MiXCR, producing one record per CDR3 protein. The table shows roughly 2 million distinct CDR3 sequences, with approximately 50% occurring only once. This clonotype appeared a single time.

Material: blood. This sequence originates from a middle-aged woman in good health. V and J are TRBV20-1 and TRBJ2-1; D is tentatively TRBD1 or TRBD2 (5 bases each). Here the CDR3 DNA reads TGCAGTGCTAGTCTGGGGGTTGTATATGAGCAGTTCTTC. Its translation is CSASLGVVYEQFF.